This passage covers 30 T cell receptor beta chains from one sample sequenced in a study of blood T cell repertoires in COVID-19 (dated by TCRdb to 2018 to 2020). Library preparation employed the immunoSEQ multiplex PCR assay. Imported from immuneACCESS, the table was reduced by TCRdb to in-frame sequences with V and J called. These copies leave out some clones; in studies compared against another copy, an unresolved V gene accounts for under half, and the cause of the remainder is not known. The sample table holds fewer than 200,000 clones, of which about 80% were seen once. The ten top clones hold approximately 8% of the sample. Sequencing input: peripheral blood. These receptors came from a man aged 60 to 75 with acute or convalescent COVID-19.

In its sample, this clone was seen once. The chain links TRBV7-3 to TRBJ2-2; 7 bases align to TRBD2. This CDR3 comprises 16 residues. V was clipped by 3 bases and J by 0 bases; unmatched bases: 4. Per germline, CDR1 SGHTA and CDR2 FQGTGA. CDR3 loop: CASSFPSGANTGELFF. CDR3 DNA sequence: TGTGCCAGCAGCTTCCCCAGCGGGGCGAACACCGGGGAGCTGTTTTTT.

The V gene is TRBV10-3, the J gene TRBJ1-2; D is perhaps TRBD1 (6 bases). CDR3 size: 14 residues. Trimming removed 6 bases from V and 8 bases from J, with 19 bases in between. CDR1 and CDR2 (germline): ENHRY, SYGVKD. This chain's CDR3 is CAISHEQTGGGYTF. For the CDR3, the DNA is TGTGCCATCAGCCACGAGCAGACAGGCGGAGGCTACACCTTC.

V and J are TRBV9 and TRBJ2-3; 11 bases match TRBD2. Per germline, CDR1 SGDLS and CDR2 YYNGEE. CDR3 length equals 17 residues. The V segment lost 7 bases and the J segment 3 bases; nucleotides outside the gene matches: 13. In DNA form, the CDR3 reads TGTGCCAGCGCTACCGGTTCGGGACTAGCGGTAACAGATACGCAGTATTTT. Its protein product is CASATGSGLAVTDTQYF.

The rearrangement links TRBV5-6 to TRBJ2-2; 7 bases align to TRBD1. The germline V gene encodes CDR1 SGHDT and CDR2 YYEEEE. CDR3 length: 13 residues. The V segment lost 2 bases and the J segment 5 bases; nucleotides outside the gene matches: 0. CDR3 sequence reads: CASSLQGTGELFF. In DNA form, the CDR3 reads TGTGCCAGCAGCTTACAGGGGACCGGGGAGCTGTTTTTT.

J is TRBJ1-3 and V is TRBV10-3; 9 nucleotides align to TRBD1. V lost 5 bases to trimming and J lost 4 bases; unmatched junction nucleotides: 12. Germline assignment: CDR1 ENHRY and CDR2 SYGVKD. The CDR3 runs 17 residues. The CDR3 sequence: CAISPGQGVSGGNTIYF. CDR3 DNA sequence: TGTGCCATCAGTCCGGGACAGGGAGTCTCAGGCGGAAACACCATATATTTT.

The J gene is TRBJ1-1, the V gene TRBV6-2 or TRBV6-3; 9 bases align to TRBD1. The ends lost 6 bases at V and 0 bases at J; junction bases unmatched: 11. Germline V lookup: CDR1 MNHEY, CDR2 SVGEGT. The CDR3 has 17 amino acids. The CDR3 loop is CASSPRNRGRVNTEAFF. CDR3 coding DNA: TGTGCCAGCAGCCCTCGAAACAGGGGGCGTGTGAACACTGAAGCTTTCTTT.

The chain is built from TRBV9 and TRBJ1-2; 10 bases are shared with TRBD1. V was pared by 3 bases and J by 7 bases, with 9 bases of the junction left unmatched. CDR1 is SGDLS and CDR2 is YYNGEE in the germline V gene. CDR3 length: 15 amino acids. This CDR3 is CASSEGDRGYGGYTF. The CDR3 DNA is TGTGCCAGCAGCGAGGGGGACAGGGGCTATGGTGGCTACACCTTC.

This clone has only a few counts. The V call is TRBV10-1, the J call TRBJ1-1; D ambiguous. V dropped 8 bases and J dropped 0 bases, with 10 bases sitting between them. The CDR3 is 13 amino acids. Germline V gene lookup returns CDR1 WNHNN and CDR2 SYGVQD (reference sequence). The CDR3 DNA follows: TGCGCCAGCGCCGAGGCCTTGAACACTGAAGCTTTCTTT. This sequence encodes CASAEALNTEAFF.

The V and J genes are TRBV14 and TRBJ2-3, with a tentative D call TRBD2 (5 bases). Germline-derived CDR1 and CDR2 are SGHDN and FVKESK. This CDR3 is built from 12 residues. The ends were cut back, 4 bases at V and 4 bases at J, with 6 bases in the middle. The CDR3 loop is CASSRAADTQYF. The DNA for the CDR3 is TGTGCCAGCAGCCGAGCGGCAGATACGCAGTATTTT.

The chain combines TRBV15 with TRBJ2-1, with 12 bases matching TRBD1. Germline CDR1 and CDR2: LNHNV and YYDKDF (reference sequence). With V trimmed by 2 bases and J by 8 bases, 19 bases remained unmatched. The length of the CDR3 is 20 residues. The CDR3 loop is CATSRSPGQGAETGKYEQFF. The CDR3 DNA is TGTGCCACCAGCAGATCGCCGGGACAGGGGGCTGAAACAGGGAAGTATGAGCAGTTCTTC.

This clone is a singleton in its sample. CDR3 in DNA: TGTGCCTGCGCACAGGGGTACACTGAAGCTTTCTTT. Protein: CACAQGYTEAFF. This chain joins TRBV30 and TRBJ1-1; 7 positions agree with TRBD1. The ends lost 6 bases at V and 3 bases at J; junction bases unmatched: 4. The CDR3 has 12 amino acids. Germline V lookup: CDR1 GTSNPN, CDR2 SVGIG (reference sequence).

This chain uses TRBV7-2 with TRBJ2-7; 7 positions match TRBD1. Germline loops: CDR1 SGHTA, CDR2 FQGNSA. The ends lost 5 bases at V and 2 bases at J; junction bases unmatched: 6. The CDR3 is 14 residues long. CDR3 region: CASSTRTGAYEQYF. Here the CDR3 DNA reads TGTGCCAGCAGCACCCGGACAGGCGCCTACGAGCAGTACTTC.

CDR3 coding DNA: TGCGCCAGCAGCTTAGGGACTTACCAAGAGACCCAGTACTTC. This encodes CASSLGTYQETQYF. V usage is TRBV5-1 and J usage is TRBJ2-5, with D maybe TRBD2 (6 bases). Per the germline V gene, CDR1 is SGHRS and CDR2 is YFSETQ. The CDR3 is 14 amino acids. V dropped 2 bases and J dropped 0 bases, with 8 bases sitting between them.

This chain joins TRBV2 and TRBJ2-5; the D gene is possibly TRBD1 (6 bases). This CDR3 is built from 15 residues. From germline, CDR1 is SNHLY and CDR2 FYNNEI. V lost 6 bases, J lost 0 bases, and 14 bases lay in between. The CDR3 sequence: CASSPTTGNQETQYF. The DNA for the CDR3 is TGTGCCAGCAGCCCTACTACAGGGAACCAAGAGACCCAGTACTTC. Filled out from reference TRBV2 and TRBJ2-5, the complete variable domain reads EPEVTQTPSHQVTQMGQEVILRCVPISNHLYFYWYRQILGQKVEFLVSFYNNEISEKSEIFDDQFSVERPDGSNFTLKIRSTKLEDSAMYFCASSPTTGNQETQYFGPGTRLLVL.

The CDR3 nucleotides are TGTGCCAGCAGCCCTGGACAGGGGGCGTACCAAGAGACCCAGTACTTC. Amino acids: CASSPGQGAYQETQYF. The chain uses TRBV11-3 and TRBJ2-5, with TRBD1 identical over 11 bases. V was pared by 5 bases and J by 0 bases, with 5 bases of the junction left unmatched. The CDR3 spans 16 residues. The germline gives CDR1 SGHNT, CDR2 YENEEA.

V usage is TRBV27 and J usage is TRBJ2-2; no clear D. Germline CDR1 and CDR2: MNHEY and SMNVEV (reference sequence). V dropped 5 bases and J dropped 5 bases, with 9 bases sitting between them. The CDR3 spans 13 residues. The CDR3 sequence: CASSPLETGELFF. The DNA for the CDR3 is TGTGCCAGCAGTCCCCTGGAGACCGGGGAGCTGTTTTTT.

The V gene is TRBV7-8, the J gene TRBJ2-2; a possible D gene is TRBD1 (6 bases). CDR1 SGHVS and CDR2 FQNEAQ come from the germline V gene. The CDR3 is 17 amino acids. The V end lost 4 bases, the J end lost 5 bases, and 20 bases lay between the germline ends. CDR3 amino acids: CASSSGSGGGWTGELFF. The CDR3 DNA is TGTGCCAGCAGCTCGGGTTCGGGTGGGGGCTGGACCGGGGAGCTGTTTTTT.

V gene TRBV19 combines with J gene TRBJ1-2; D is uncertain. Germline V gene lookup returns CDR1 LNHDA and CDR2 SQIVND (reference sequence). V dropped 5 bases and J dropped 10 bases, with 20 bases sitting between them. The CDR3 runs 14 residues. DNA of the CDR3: TGTGCCAGTAGTGGTTTGACGGGCGCTCGGGACTACACCTTC. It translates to CASSGLTGARDYTF.

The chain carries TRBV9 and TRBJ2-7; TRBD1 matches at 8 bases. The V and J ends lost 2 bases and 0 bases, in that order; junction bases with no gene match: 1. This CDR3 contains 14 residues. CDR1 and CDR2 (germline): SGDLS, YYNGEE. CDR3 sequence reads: CASSVDRGSYEQYF. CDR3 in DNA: TGTGCCAGCAGCGTCGACAGGGGCTCCTACGAGCAGTACTTC.

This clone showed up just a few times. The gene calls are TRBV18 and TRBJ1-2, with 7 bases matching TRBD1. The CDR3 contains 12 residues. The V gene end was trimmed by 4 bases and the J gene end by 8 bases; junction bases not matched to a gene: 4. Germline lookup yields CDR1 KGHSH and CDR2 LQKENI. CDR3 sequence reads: CASSQGAHGYTF. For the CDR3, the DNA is TGTGCCAGCTCACAGGGGGCGCACGGCTACACCTTC.

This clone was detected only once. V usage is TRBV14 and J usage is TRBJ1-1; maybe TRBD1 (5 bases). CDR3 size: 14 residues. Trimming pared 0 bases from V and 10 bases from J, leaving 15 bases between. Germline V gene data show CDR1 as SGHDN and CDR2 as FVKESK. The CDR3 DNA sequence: TGTGCCAGCAGCCAAGATTGGAAGTGGGGGGGAGCTTTCTTT. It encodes CASSQDWKWGGAFF.

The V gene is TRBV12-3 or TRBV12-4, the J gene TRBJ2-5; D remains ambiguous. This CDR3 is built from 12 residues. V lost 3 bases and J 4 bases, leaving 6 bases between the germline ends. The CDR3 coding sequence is TGTGCCAGCAGTTTGTCTCGAGAGACCCAGTACTTC. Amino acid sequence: CASSLSRETQYF.

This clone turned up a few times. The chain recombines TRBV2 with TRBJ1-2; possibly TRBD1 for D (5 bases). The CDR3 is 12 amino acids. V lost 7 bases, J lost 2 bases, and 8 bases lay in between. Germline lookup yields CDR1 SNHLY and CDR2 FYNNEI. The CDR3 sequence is CASNRQNYGYTF. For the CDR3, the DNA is TGTGCCAGCAACAGGCAAAACTATGGCTACACCTTC.

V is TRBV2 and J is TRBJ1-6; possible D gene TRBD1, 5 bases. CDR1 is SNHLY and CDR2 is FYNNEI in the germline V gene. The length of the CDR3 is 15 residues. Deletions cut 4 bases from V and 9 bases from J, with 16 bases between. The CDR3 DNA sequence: TGTGCCAGCAGTGGCGGGGGACCGCTAGTTTCACCCCTCCACTTT. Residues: CASSGGGPLVSPLHF.

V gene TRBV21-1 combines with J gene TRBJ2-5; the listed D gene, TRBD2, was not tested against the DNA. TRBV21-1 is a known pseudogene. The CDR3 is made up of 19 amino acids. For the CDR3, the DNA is TGTGCCAGCAGCAAAGGCGGTAGGCTAGCGGGCCTTTCCAAAGAGACCCAGTACTTC. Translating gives CASSKGGRLAGLSKETQYF.

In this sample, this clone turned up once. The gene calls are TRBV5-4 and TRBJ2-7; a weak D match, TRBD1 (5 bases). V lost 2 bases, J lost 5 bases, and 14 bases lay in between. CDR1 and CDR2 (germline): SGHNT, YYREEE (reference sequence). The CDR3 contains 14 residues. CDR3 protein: CASSFQGRPDEQYF. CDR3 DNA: TGTGCCAGCAGCTTTCAGGGCCGACCGGACGAGCAGTACTTC. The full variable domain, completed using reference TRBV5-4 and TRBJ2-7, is ETGVTQSPTHLIKTRGQQVTLRCSSQSGHNTVSWYQQALGQGPQFIFQYYREEENGRGNFPPRFSGLQFPNYSSELNVNALELDDSALYLCASSFQGRPDEQYFGPGTRLTVT.

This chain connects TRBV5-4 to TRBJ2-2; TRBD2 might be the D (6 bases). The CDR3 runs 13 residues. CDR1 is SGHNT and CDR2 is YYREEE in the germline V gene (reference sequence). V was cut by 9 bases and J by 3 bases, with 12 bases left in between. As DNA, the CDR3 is TGTGCCACCCTGCCGGGGGACACCGGGGAGCTGTTTTTT. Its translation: CATLPGDTGELFF. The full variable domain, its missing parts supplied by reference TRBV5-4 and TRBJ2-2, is ETGVTQSPTHLIKTRGQQVTLRCSSQSGHNTVSWYQQALGQGPQFIFQYYREEENGRGNFPPRFSGLQFPNYSSELNVNALELDDSALYLCATLPGDTGELFFGEGSRLTVL.

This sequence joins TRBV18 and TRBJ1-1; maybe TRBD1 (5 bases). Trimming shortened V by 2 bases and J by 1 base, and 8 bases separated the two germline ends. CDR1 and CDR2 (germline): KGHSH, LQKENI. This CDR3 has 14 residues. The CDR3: CASSPDSTNTEAFF. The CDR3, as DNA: TGTGCCAGCTCACCAGACAGTACGAACACTGAAGCTTTCTTT. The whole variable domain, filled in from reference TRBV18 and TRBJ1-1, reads NAGVMQNPRHLVRRRGQEARLRCSPMKGHSHVYWYRQLPEEGLKFMVYLQKENIIDESGMPKERFSAEFPKEGPSILRIQQVVRGDSAAYFCASSPDSTNTEAFFGQGTRLTVV.

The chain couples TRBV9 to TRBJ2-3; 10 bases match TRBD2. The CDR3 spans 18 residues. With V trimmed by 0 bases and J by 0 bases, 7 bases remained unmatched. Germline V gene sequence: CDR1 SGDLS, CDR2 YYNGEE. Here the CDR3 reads CASSVGASGGLSTDTQYF. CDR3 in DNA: TGTGCCAGCAGCGTAGGGGCTAGCGGGGGCCTTAGCACAGATACGCAGTATTTT.

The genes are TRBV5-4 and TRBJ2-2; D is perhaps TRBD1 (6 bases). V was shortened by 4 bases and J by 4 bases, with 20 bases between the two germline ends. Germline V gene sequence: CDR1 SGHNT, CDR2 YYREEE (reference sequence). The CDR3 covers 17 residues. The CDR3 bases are TGTGCCAGCAGCCATACACAGGGTAGTCATACCACCGGGGAGCTGTTTTTT. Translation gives CASSHTQGSHTTGELFF.